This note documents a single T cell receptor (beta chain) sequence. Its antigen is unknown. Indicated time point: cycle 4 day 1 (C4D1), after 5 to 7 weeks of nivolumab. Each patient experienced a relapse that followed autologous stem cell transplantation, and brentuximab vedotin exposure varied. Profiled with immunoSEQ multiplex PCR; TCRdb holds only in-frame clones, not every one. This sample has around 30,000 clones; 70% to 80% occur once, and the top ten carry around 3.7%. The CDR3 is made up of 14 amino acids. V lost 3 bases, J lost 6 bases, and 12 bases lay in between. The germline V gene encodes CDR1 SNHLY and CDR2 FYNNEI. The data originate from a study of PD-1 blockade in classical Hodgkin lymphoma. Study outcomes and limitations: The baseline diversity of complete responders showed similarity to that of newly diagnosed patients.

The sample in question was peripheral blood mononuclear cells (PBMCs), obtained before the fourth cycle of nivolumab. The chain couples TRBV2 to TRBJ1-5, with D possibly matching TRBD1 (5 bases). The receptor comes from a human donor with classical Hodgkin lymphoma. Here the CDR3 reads CASSEEGYGQPQHF. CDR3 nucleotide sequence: TGTGCCAGCAGTGAGGAGGGGTACGGTCAGCCCCAGCATTTT.